These 22 T cell receptor beta chains were sequenced from one sample in a study of T-cell memory formation after mild COVID-19. MiXCR, run by TCRdb on the 5' RACE reads, gives a single entry per CDR3 protein. The sample includes a few hundred thousand distinct CDR3 sequences, around 25% of them seen just once. Source material: PBMCs or a T cell subset sorted from them (not recorded which). These receptors all come from an adult woman who had mild COVID-19 (a few samples of this study predate the infection). Cell type and time point are not known.

The CDR3 coding sequence is TGTGCCAGCAGCTCCCTGACCGGGACCGGGGAGCTGTTTTTT. Translating it yields CASSSLTGTGELFF. The chain couples TRBV7-2 to TRBJ2-2; no definite D call. Germline V lookup: CDR1 SGHTA, CDR2 FQGNSA. The V gene lost 4 bases and the J gene lost 5 bases, with 11 bases spanning the gap. The CDR3 extends over 14 amino acids. The whole variable domain, filled in from reference TRBV7-2 and TRBJ2-2, reads GAGVSQSPSNKVTEKGKDVELRCDPISGHTALYWYRQSLGQGLEFLIYFQGNSAPDKSGLPSDRFSAERTGGSVSTLTIQRTQQEDSAVYLCASSSLTGTGELFFGEGSRLTVL.

The chain combines TRBV10-3 with TRBJ2-1; 7 nucleotides match TRBD2. This CDR3 contains 16 residues. Germline-derived CDR1 and CDR2 are ENHRY and SYGVKD. Unmatched junction bases numbered 5, after V lost 3 bases and J lost 0 bases. For the CDR3, the DNA is TGTGCCATCAGTGATGGGGGAGGGGTCTCCTACAATGAGCAGTTCTTC. Translation: CAISDGGGVSYNEQFF.

The V gene is TRBV5-1, the J gene TRBJ1-4; a possible D gene is TRBD1 (5 bases). The CDR3 consists of 15 residues. Trimming cost V 0 bases and J 4 bases, with 10 bases left between them. Germline CDR1 is SGHRS and CDR2 is YFSETQ. CDR3 residues: CASSLAGRLNEKLFF. The CDR3 DNA follows: TGCGCCAGCAGCTTGGCGGGACGGCTTAATGAAAAACTGTTTTTT.

This chain uses TRBV7-9 with TRBJ2-6, with D hard to call. Trimming removed 3 bases from V and 4 bases from J, with 4 bases in between. Germline CDR1 is SEHNR and CDR2 is FQNEAQ (reference sequence). The CDR3 covers 13 residues. The CDR3 reads CASSLLGANVLTF. CDR3 bases: TGTGCCAGCAGCTTGCTGGGGGCCAACGTCCTGACTTTC.

V usage is TRBV20-1 and J usage is TRBJ2-3; TRBD2 aligns across 8 bases. Trimming took 6 bases from V and 1 from J; bases not matched to a gene: 6. The CDR3 covers 14 residues. Germline CDR1 DFQATT, CDR2 SNEGSKA (reference sequence). CDR3: CSADLRGGTDTQYF. In DNA, the CDR3 is TGCAGTGCCGATCTGCGGGGGGGCACAGATACGCAGTATTTT.

The chain combines TRBV11-1 with TRBJ1-1; TRBD1 is a possible D gene (5 bases). This CDR3 contains 15 residues. The germline V gene has CDR1 SGHAT and CDR2 FQDESV (reference sequence). The V and J ends lost 6 bases and 0 bases respectively, with 14 bases between them. CDR3: CASRGTASVNTEAFF. DNA of the CDR3: TGTGCCAGCAGGGGGACCGCCTCCGTGAACACTGAAGCTTTCTTT. Full variable domain (missing parts from reference TRBV11-1 and TRBJ1-1): EAEVAQSPRYKITEKSQAVAFWCDPISGHATLYWYRQILGQGPELLVQFQDESVVDDSQLPKDRFSAERLKGVDSTLKIQPAELGDSAMYLCASRGTASVNTEAFFGQGTRLTVV.

This clonotype came up a few times. The chain is built from TRBV4-3 and TRBJ2-1; TRBD2 aligns across 8 bases. V lost 3 bases and J lost 6; bases outside the gene matches: 10. The CDR3 consists of 16 residues. CDR1 LGHNA and CDR2 YSLEER come from the germline V gene. The CDR3 here is CASSHLGLGDSNEQFF. The CDR3 DNA is TGCGCCAGCAGCCACTTGGGACTAGGGGATTCCAATGAGCAGTTCTTC.

The chain links TRBV12-3 or TRBV12-4 to TRBJ1-2; 7 bases align to TRBD1. V gave up 6 bases and J gave up 6 bases; unmatched junction bases: 10. The CDR3 is 14 amino acids. As DNA, the CDR3 is TGTGCCAGCAGCCCGGGACAGACGCGCGATGGCTACACCTTC. This gives the protein CASSPGQTRDGYTF.

This clonotype has ten or more counts. The chain has TRBV6-5 and TRBJ2-1; D remains ambiguous. Trimming took off 5 bases at V and 12 bases at J, with 8 bases between the two ends. CDR1 MNHEY and CDR2 SVGAGI come from the germline V gene. CDR3 length: 10 amino acids. Here the CDR3 reads CASSAWGQFF. CDR3 sequence (DNA): TGTGCCAGCAGTGCCTGGGGGCAGTTCTTC.

V usage is TRBV7-6 and J usage is TRBJ2-7; 10 bases align to TRBD1. Germline V gives CDR1 SGHVS, CDR2 FNYEAQ. This CDR3 has 17 amino acids. V lost 1 base, J lost 4 bases, and 10 bases stayed unmatched. The CDR3 bases are TGTGCCAGCAGCTTAGTCTTTGGGACAGGGGACGGATACGAGCAGTACTTC. Protein sequence: CASSLVFGTGDGYEQYF. The complete variable domain, with remaining parts taken from reference TRBV7-6 and TRBJ2-7, reads GAGVSQSPRYKVTKRGQDVALRCDPISGHVSLYWYRQALGQGPEFLTYFNYEAQQDKSGLPNDRFSAERPEGSISTLTIQRTEQRDSAMYRCASSLVFGTGDGYEQYFGPGTRLTVT.

The gene calls are TRBV5-1 and TRBJ2-7; 9 bases agree with TRBD2. The CDR3 contains 14 residues. CDR1 SGHRS and CDR2 YFSETQ come from the germline V gene. With 4 bases clipped from V and 6 bases from J, the junction kept 8 bases outside the gene matches. The CDR3 sequence is CASSAGLALLEQYF. The CDR3 DNA sequence: TGCGCCAGCAGCGCGGGACTAGCCCTTCTCGAGCAGTACTTC.

This clonotype occurred a few times. This rearrangement joins TRBV7-2 to TRBJ2-1; 8 bases fit TRBD1. This CDR3 comprises 15 residues. The germline V gene has CDR1 SGHTA and CDR2 FQGNSA. The V and J ends lost 5 bases and 6 bases, in that order; junction bases with no gene match: 9. CDR3 protein: CASSPGTGKVNEQFF. The DNA for the CDR3 is TGTGCCAGCAGCCCCGGGACAGGCAAGGTCAATGAGCAGTTCTTC.

This chain connects TRBV24-1 to TRBJ2-7; D tentatively reads TRBD1 or TRBD2 (5 bases each). The V gene lost 4 bases and the J gene lost 3 bases, with 18 bases spanning the gap. This CDR3 has 16 residues. CDR1 is KGHDR and CDR2 is SFDVKD in the germline V gene. CDR3 sequence reads: CATSESGTADYYEQYF. The CDR3 DNA follows: TGTGCCACCAGTGAATCTGGGACCGCCGACTACTACGAGCAGTACTTC.

There are a few counts of this clonotype. This sequence joins TRBV7-8 and TRBJ1-1, with D unclear. Trimming cost V 1 base and J 8 bases, with 11 bases left between them. CDR3 size: 13 residues. Germline loops: CDR1 SGHVS, CDR2 FQNEAQ. CDR3 nucleotide sequence: TGTGCCAGCAGCTTAGAAGTGACGAGAGAAGCTTTCTTT. Protein product: CASSLEVTREAFF. Supplemented by reference TRBV7-8 and TRBJ1-1, the full variable domain reads GAGVSQSPRYKVAKRGQDVALRCDPISGHVSLFWYQQALGQGPEFLTYFQNEAQLDKSGLPSDRFFAERPEGSVSTLKIQRTQQEDSAVYLCASSLEVTREAFFGQGTRLTVV.

The chain carries TRBV7-9 and TRBJ2-2; TRBD2 aligns across 10 bases. The CDR3 runs 16 residues. V dropped 4 bases and J dropped 4; count of bases not matched to a gene: 6. Germline V CDR1 and CDR2: SEHNR, FQNEAQ (reference sequence). The CDR3 DNA sequence: TGTGCCAGCAGCTCGGGACTAGCGCAACTCACCGGGGAGCTGTTTTTT. Its protein product is CASSSGLAQLTGELFF. The variable domain in full, completed from reference TRBV7-9 and TRBJ2-2, reads DTGVSQNPRHKITKRGQNVTFRCDPISEHNRLYWYRQTLGQGPEFLTYFQNEAQLEKSRLLSDRFSAERPKGSFSTLEIQRTEQGDSAMYLCASSSGLAQLTGELFFGEGSRLTVL.

The rearrangement joins TRBV6-6 to TRBJ2-5; 8 bases agree with TRBD2. CDR1 is MNHNY and CDR2 is SVGAGI in the germline V gene (reference sequence). V gave up 6 bases and J gave up 3 bases; unmatched junction bases: 6. The CDR3 sequence is 14 residues long. The CDR3 region is CASRSGSSKETQYF. The CDR3 DNA reads TGTGCCAGCAGGAGCGGGAGTAGTAAAGAGACCCAGTACTTC.

The chain links TRBV19 to TRBJ1-1; D possibly corresponds to TRBD1 (5 bases). The CDR3 sequence is 13 residues long. Deletions cut 3 bases from V and 7 bases from J, with 12 bases between. Germline V gene lookup returns CDR1 LNHDA and CDR2 SQIVND (reference sequence). The CDR3 DNA is TGTGCCAGTAGTATGATAGGGGACGGTGAAGCTTTCTTT. Amino acid sequence: CASSMIGDGEAFF.

This chain's CDR3 is CASSTGASSYNEQFF. CDR3 coding DNA: TGTGCCAGCAGCACAGGGGCTAGCTCCTACAATGAGCAGTTCTTC. The chain employs TRBV7-3 and TRBJ2-1, with 7 nucleotides matching TRBD1. The CDR3 totals 15 residues. J was trimmed by 0 bases and V by 5 bases; bases with no gene match: 4. Germline CDR1 and CDR2: SGHTA and FQGTGA.

The V call is TRBV24-1, the J call TRBJ1-5; D possibly corresponds to TRBD1 (5 bases). Germline V gene data show CDR1 as KGHDR and CDR2 as SFDVKD. The CDR3 loop spans 12 amino acids. The V and J ends lost 5 bases and 6 bases respectively, with 7 bases between them. The CDR3 loop reads CATSGGGQPQHF. For the CDR3, the DNA is TGTGCCACCAGTGGGGGGGGTCAGCCCCAGCATTTT.

V usage is TRBV18 and J usage is TRBJ2-1; either TRBD1 or TRBD2 may supply D (5 bases each). V lost 5 bases and J 0 bases, leaving 14 bases between the germline ends. CDR1 and CDR2 from the germline V gene are KGHSH and LQKENI. This CDR3 has 16 residues. CDR3 nucleotide sequence: TGTGCCAGCTCAAAATCGGGACCGAACTCCTACAATGAGCAGTTCTTC. The encoded protein is CASSKSGPNSYNEQFF.

This rearrangement joins TRBV11-2 to TRBJ2-6, with 7 bases lining up with TRBD1. The CDR3 runs 20 residues. CDR1 is SGHAT and CDR2 is FQNNGV in the germline V gene. Germline trimming cut 1 base from V and 3 bases from J; bases unmatched to any gene: 15. In DNA form, the CDR3 reads TGTGCCAGCAGCTTAGTTGGTCTGCAGGGGGTGACGATTGGGGCCAACGTCCTGACTTTC. Translating it yields CASSLVGLQGVTIGANVLTF.

This clonotype was observed a handful of times. The V and J genes are TRBV12-5 and TRBJ1-1; a possible D gene is TRBD1 (5 bases). Germline loops: CDR1 LGHNT, CDR2 FRNRAP. The CDR3 runs 13 residues. Trimming removed 5 bases from V and 2 bases from J, with 9 bases in between. For the CDR3, the DNA is TGTGCTAGTGGTCCCCAGGGTAACACTGAAGCTTTCTTT. Protein sequence: CASGPQGNTEAFF. Using reference TRBV12-5 and TRBJ1-1 for the parts outside the CDR3, the full variable domain is DARVTQTPRHKVTEMGQEVTMRCQPILGHNTVFWYRQTMMQGLELLAYFRNRAPLDDSGMPKDRFSAEMPDATLATLKIQPSEPRDSAVYFCASGPQGNTEAFFGQGTRLTVV.